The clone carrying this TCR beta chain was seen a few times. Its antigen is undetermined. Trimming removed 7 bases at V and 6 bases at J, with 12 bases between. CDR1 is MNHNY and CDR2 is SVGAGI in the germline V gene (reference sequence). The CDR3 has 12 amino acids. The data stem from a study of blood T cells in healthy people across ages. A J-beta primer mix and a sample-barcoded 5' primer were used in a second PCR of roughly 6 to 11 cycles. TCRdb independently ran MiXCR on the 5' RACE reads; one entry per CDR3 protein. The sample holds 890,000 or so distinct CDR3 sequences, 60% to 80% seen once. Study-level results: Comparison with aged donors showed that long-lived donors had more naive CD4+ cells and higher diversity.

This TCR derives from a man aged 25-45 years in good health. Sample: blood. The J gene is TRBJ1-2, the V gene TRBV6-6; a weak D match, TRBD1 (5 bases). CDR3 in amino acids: CASNQARDGYTF. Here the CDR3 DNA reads TGTGCCAGCAATCAGGCCAGGGATGGCTACACCTTC.